This TCR beta chain was found in a study of cytomegalovirus exposure and HLA in healthy donors. The overall study: The roughly 130 validation repertoires used the same platform as the 500 to 700 first-cohort repertoires, a later analysis reported.

The data were produced by immunoSEQ multiplex PCR, yet TCRdb's version contains in-frame clones alone and is incomplete. The data hold under 95,000 clones, with around 90% observed a single time. Trimming at V came to 4 bases and at J to 2 bases, leaving 3 bases not matched to a gene. The CDR3 consists of 14 residues. Germline-derived CDR1 and CDR2 are SGHNT and YYREEE (reference sequence). The chain uses TRBV5-4 and TRBJ1-2, with 9 nucleotides matching TRBD1. The TCR was taken from a man aged 25 to 40 in good health and CMV-seronegative. The sequenced sample was PBMCs. CDR3 in amino acids: CASSQGTGNYGYTF. CDR3 nucleotide sequence: TGTGCCAGCAGCCAAGGGACAGGGAACTATGGCTACACCTTC.